This is a list of T cell receptor beta chains from one sample in a study of TIL therapy for anti-PD-1-resistant metastatic lung cancer. Sequencing was performed with immunoSEQ multiplex PCR; in TCRdb, only in-frame clones are kept and a portion is missing. This sample has 2,500 or so clones, with over 65% found just once. Material: tumor tissue, obtained at baseline. All receptors derive from a person aged 25-79 years with non-small cell lung cancer. Some clones in this sample may be carry-over from other donors' samples. Each CDR3 is given with its conserved first and last residue. Each record gives: CDR3 DNA, CDR3 protein, V gene, D gene, J gene, clone size. A D gene is named only where the DNA matches it firmly. Some rows mark clone size as missing; the rest say once, few, many or name a class of expanded clone.

DNA: TGTGCCAGCAGTTACTCTCCGACCTACGAGCAGTACTTC; CDR3: CASSYSPTYEQYF; V: TRBV6-5; D: -; J: TRBJ2-7; size: -
DNA: TGTGCCAGCAGTCCCAGGGGGCTAGCGGGGGGGCTTCTCGGGGAGCTGTTTTTT; CDR3: CASSPRGLAGGLLGELFF; V: TRBV27; D: TRBD2; J: TRBJ2-2; size: few
DNA: TGTGCCAGCAGCCCCCAGGGGGCTGTGGCCTACGAGCAGTACTTC; CDR3: CASSPQGAVAYEQYF; V: TRBV28; D: TRBD1; J: TRBJ2-7; size: -
DNA: TGCGCCAGCGCTCGGGCCACAAGAGGGGCCCAGTACTTC; CDR3: CASARATRGAQYF; V: TRBV5-1; D: -; J: TRBJ2-5; size: -
DNA: TGTGCCAGCAGCCCCGCCCCACGGGCCTACAATGAGCAGTTCTTC; CDR3: CASSPAPRAYNEQFF; V: TRBV9; D: -; J: TRBJ2-1; size: large
DNA: TGTGCCACCAGCAGAGGGGTGAGGATTTACGAGCAGTACTTC; CDR3: CATSRGVRIYEQYF; V: TRBV15; D: -; J: TRBJ2-7; size: -
DNA: TGTGCCTGGAGTGCCTTACAGGGATACTATGGCTACACCTTC; CDR3: CAWSALQGYYGYTF; V: TRBV30; D: -; J: TRBJ1-2; size: -
DNA: TGTGCCAGCAGCCCTAGCGGGACGAGCTCCTACAATGAGCAGTTCTTC; CDR3: CASSPSGTSSYNEQFF; V: TRBV7-2; D: TRBD2; J: TRBJ2-1; size: -
DNA: TGTGCCAGCAGCTTGAGCTCCTACGAGCAGTACTTC; CDR3: CASSLSSYEQYF; V: TRBV5-8; D: -; J: TRBJ2-7; size: once
DNA: TGTGCCAGTAGGGCCGGAAACACCATATATTTT; CDR3: CASRAGNTIYF; V: TRBV11-3; D: -; J: TRBJ1-3; size: -
DNA: TGTGCCACCAGCAGAGAAGCAGGGGGCTTCGCTGGAAACACCATATATTTT; CDR3: CATSREAGGFAGNTIYF; V: TRBV15; D: TRBD1; J: TRBJ1-3; size: -
DNA: TGTGCCAGCAGACGACAGGGGTACGGGGCCAACGTCCTGACTTTC; CDR3: CASRRQGYGANVLTF; V: TRBV6-1; D: TRBD1; J: TRBJ2-6; size: -
DNA: TGTGCCAGCAGCATAGGGCCAGGCTACGAGCAGTACTTC; CDR3: CASSIGPGYEQYF; V: TRBV7-9; D: -; J: TRBJ2-7; size: few
DNA: TGTGCCAGCATCGGACGAAGCTACGAGCAGTACTTC; CDR3: CASIGRSYEQYF; V: TRBV7-9; D: -; J: TRBJ2-7; size: few
DNA: TGTGCCAGCAGGTTGGGAGTTTCCGAAGATACGCAGTATTTT; CDR3: CASRLGVSEDTQYF; V: TRBV27; D: -; J: TRBJ2-3; size: -
DNA: TGCGCCAGCAGCCAGACAGGCTCCGCCGGGGAGCTGTTTTTT; CDR3: CASSQTGSAGELFF; V: TRBV5-1; D: -; J: TRBJ2-2; size: -
DNA: TGTGCCAGCAGCTTCCTTTTTGGGGAGCAGTTCTTC; CDR3: CASSFLFGEQFF; V: TRBV5-8; D: -; J: TRBJ2-1; size: -
DNA: TGTGCCAGCAGCCGCACAACAAATTCACCCCTCCACTTT; CDR3: CASSRTTNSPLHF; V: TRBV11-3; D: -; J: TRBJ1-6; size: few
DNA: TGTGCCAGCAGCTGGGGACTAGCGCCTTACGAGCAGTACTTC; CDR3: CASSWGLAPYEQYF; V: TRBV7-8; D: TRBD2; J: TRBJ2-7; size: -
DNA: TGTGCCAGCTCCGACGGCCGTAGATACGAGCAGTACTTC; CDR3: CASSDGRRYEQYF; V: TRBV18; D: -; J: TRBJ2-7; size: -
DNA: TGCGCCAGCAGTCGGGACAGCATGAACACTGAAGCTTTCTTT; CDR3: CASSRDSMNTEAFF; V: TRBV5-1; D: TRBD1; J: TRBJ1-1; size: -
DNA: TGTGCCTGGAGTACCCCGGACAGGTTCACAGATACGCAGTATTTT; CDR3: CAWSTPDRFTDTQYF; V: TRBV30; D: TRBD1; J: TRBJ2-3; size: large
DNA: TGTGCCAGCAGTAGGGTCTCCTACAATGAGCAGTTCTTC; CDR3: CASSRVSYNEQFF; V: TRBV28; D: -; J: TRBJ2-1; size: -
DNA: TGTGCCAGCAGTCCCGCGGGACTCATCGAGCAGTACTTC; CDR3: CASSPAGLIEQYF; V: TRBV28; D: -; J: TRBJ2-7; size: -
DNA: TGTGCCAGCAGGCCTGGAGGACTCCCCACAGATACGCAGTATTTT; CDR3: CASRPGGLPTDTQYF; V: TRBV28; D: -; J: TRBJ2-3; size: -
DNA: TGTGCCAGCAGGAACAGGGGGCAGGATGGCACAGATACGCAGTATTTT; CDR3: CASRNRGQDGTDTQYF; V: TRBV7-9; D: TRBD1; J: TRBJ2-3; size: -
DNA: TGTGCCAGTAGTCCCAGGCGAGGGATTTACAATGAGCAGTTCTTC; CDR3: CASSPRRGIYNEQFF; V: TRBV19; D: -; J: TRBJ2-1; size: -
DNA: TGCAGCGTTGCCTCTACCGGGACTAGTGGGGAGCAGTTCTTC; CDR3: CSVASTGTSGEQFF; V: TRBV29-1; D: TRBD2; J: TRBJ2-1; size: -
DNA: TGTGCCAGCAGCTTAGTCGGCGGGAGGGCCTCTAATGAGCAGTTCTTC; CDR3: CASSLVGGRASNEQFF; V: TRBV7-9; D: TRBD2; J: TRBJ2-1; size: once
DNA: TGTGCCAGTAGTATAGATTCGGGGACAGGGACCTACAATGAGCAGTTCTTC; CDR3: CASSIDSGTGTYNEQFF; V: TRBV19; D: TRBD1; J: TRBJ2-1; size: -
DNA: TGTGCCAGCAGCCTGAGTTACGATACGCAGTATTTT; CDR3: CASSLSYDTQYF; V: TRBV7-8; D: -; J: TRBJ2-3; size: -
DNA: TGTGCCAGCAGCTCTGTAACTAGCGGGAGGGCAGATACGCAGTATTTT; CDR3: CASSSVTSGRADTQYF; V: TRBV13; D: TRBD2; J: TRBJ2-3; size: -